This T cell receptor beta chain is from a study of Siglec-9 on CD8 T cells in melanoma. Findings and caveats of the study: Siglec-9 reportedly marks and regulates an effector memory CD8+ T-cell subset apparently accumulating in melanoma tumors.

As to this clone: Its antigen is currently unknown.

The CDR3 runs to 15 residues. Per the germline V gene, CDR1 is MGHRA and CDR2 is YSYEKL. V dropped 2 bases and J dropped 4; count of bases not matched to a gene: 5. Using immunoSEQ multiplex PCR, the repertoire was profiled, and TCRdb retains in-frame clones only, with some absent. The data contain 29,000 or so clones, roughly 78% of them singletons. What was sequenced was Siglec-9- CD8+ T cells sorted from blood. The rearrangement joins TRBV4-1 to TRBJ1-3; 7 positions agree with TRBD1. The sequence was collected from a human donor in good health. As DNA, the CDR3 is TGCGCCAGCAGCCAATTAGGGGGCATGGGAAACACCATATATTTT. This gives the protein CASSQLGGMGNTIYF.